This T cell receptor (beta chain) was sequenced during a study of cytomegalovirus exposure and HLA in healthy donors. Nominal health characterized the donors when sampled, though unrecorded immune exposures were likely. A word on this clone: Its target is unknown.

PCR used 60 Vbeta primers and 13 Jbeta primers. Only in-frame clones appear in the TCRdb table, and some are missing; sequencing was by immunoSEQ multiplex PCR. This sample has 150,000 to 200,000 clones, with 76% found just once. The CDR3 is made up of 14 amino acids. Germline V gene lookup returns CDR1 MNHEY and CDR2 SVGAGI. Trimming took 2 bases from V and 8 from J; bases not matched to a gene: 4. The study's findings and limits: In an earlier analysis, in some 500 donors, most V segments appeared productive either ~87% or ~30% of the time.

The origin of this receptor is a male donor in good health and CMV-seronegative. The sequencing input was PBMCs. V is TRBV6-5 and J is TRBJ1-2; 11 nucleotides align to TRBD1. CDR3: CASSYGQGARGYTF. The CDR3 DNA reads TGTGCCAGCAGTTACGGACAGGGGGCTAGGGGCTACACCTTC.